This T cell receptor (beta chain) was sequenced for a study of spatial heterogeneity in lung cancer. Study overall: The study found that TCR transcript counts in tumor regions correlated strongly with a matched bulk RNA-seq T cell module score.

General study results and limits: The study found that ubiquitous and regional expanded TCR counts tracked ubiquitous and regional nonsynonymous mutations, respectively. Mutation counts in tumors were tracked by counts of expanded intratumoral alpha and beta TCRs.

Specified time point: sample taken at primary tumor resection. There were 72 donors, all of them untreated patients with early-stage non-small cell lung cancer. Sequencing was performed on whole RNA extracted from tumor and nontumor lung tissue, or from frozen PBMC, and the material was left unsorted. TCRdb passed the 5' RACE reads through MiXCR, listing each CDR3 protein once. Found here are roughly 9,300 distinct CDR3 sequences, around 6.5% of them singletons; the top ten hold roughly 32%. This clonotype appeared a few times. The antigen is undetermined. Trimming cost V 7 bases and J 3 bases, with 16 bases left between them. CDR1 is MDHEN and CDR2 is SYDVKM in the germline V gene. The CDR3 is made up of 14 amino acids.

This clonotype was obtained from a male donor with early-stage non-small cell lung cancer. This sample comprised lung tumor tissue, obtained at surgery. The V and J genes are TRBV28 and TRBJ2-7; tentatively, D is TRBD1 (5 bases). The CDR3 region has the DNA TGTGCCAGCACTCTGGGGCAGTCGGGCTACGAGCAGTACTTC. Encoded protein: CASTLGQSGYEQYF.